This T cell receptor beta chain is from a study of T cell responses to AZD1222 COVID-19 vaccine (dated by TCRdb to about 2021). Describing the broader study: A total of just over 230 trial participants underwent TCR sequencing, of whom approximately 200 had received two doses of AZD1222 and 26 had received two doses of the MenACWY control vaccine. Trial participants were enrolled into age subgroups of 18-55, 56-69 and 70-plus years, which contained approximately 150, 28 and 58 TCR-sequenced participants, respectively. What the research found in general, with its limitations: Because no samples from the day 14 peak response were available, repertoires could be characterized only after the peak T cell response. Participants were mostly white British and included more females than males, and it was suggested by the authors that clonal diversity may have been underestimated. Vaccine-associated CD4 TCRs spanned the whole spike protein, with dominant responses in regions 160-218 and 743-854. Spike-specific TCR breadth and depth rose significantly after two AZD1222 doses compared with day 0 and with MenACWY recipients. Conclusions about previously exposed vaccinees were limited because only six AZD1222 recipients were SARS-CoV-2 seropositive at baseline. In the small 56-69-year group, the increase in depth fell short of significance, most likely because of low power. Reportedly, almost half of the unique spike-specific TCRs recognized epitopes lying outside the regions that are mutated in the B.1.351 and B.1.1.7 variants.

This sample's time point label indicates: about 28 days (+/-7) after the second vaccine dose. AZD1222 recipients whose second dose came at about 4 weeks and those whose second dose came at about 12 weeks were combined into one group, since spike-specific TCR depth and breadth did not differ between the two schedules. Samples from vaccinated people were obtained from the UK trials COV001 and COV002, which included a single-blind randomized controlled phase 2/3 trial of AZD1222 (ChAdOx1 nCoV-19) in healthy adults. For TCRbeta chain sequencing, PBMC samples from trial participants were taken at day 0 and at day 28 after the second dose. The CDR3 regions of human TCRbeta chains were analyzed by immunosequencing. As for how the authors treated the data: TCRs in the repertoires were matched against a reference library of SARS-CoV-2-specific TCRs that had been generated with the MIRA antigen-specificity platform. Breadth meant the fraction of unique TCRs that were SARS-CoV-2-associated, whereas depth meant the fraction of total T cells that were SARS-CoV-2-associated. Using the MIRA data, each spike-specific TCR was assigned both to the spike region to which the TCR was reactive and to a CD4 or CD8 class. Log10-transformed breadth and depth values were compared by one-way ANOVA with Sidak's multiple comparisons tests. TCRdb took over this immuneACCESS table, retaining in-frame rearrangements with V and J assigned. Such tables are incomplete; in checked studies, under half of the missing clones stem from an unresolved V gene, and the remainder is unexplained. V and J calls and clone size come straight from that table; D and trimming were deduced from the DNA. The sample profile shows about 130,000 clones; approximately 85% of them were found once. The ten largest clones represent over 5% of the sample.

Looking up the germline V gene yields CDR1 SGDLS and CDR2 YYNGEE. V and J are truncated by 0 bases and 8 bases respectively, leaving an intervening sequence of 11 bases. The CDR3 starts with the cysteine, ends with the phenylalanine, and has 13 residues. Here the CDR3 DNA is all that survives: 39 bases in frame from base 1. Of note for this clone: This clone's antigen is unknown. Base-call qualities are not available, and no considerably larger clone is one nucleotide away.

The rearranged chain carries TRBV9 and TRBJ1-2; no D segment can be confidently identified. This sample comprised peripheral blood, obtained 28 days after the second AZD1222 dose. The TCR comes from an adult who received the AZD1222 COVID-19 vaccine. For the CDR3, the sequence is CASSVEGLNGYTF. In nucleotide form, the sequence is TGTGCCAGCAGCGTAGAGGGTTTGAACGGCTACACCTTC.